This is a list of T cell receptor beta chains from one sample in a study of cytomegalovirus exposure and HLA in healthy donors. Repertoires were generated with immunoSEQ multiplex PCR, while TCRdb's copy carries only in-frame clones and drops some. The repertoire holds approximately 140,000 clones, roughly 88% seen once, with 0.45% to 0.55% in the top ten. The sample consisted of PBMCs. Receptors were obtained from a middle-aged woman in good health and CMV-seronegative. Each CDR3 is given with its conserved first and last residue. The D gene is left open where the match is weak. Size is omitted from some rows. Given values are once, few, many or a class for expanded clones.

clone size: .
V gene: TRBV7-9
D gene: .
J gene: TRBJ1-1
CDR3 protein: CASSLGGGTEAFF
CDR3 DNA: TGTGCCAGCAGCCTCGGGGGTGGCACTGAAGCTTTCTTT

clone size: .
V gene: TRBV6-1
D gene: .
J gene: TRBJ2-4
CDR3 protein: CASSESGLRVENIQYF
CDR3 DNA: TGTGCCAGCAGTGAATCGGGGTTACGTGTAGAAAACATTCAGTACTTC

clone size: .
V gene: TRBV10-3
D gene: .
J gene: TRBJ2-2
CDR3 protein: CAISPGANSNTGELFF
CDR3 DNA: TGTGCCATCAGTCCCGGTGCAAATTCGAACACCGGGGAGCTGTTTTTT

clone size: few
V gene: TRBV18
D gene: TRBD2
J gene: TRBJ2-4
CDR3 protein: CASSPLSLAGDGNIQYF
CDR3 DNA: TGTGCCAGCTCACCCCTGTCACTAGCGGGAGATGGAAACATTCAGTACTTC

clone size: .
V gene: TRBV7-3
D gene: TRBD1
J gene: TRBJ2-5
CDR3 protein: CASSATGKETQYF
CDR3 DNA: TGTGCCAGCAGCGCGACAGGGAAAGAGACCCAGTACTTC

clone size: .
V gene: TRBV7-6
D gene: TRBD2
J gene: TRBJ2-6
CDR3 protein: CASSSPEGSGRASGANVLTF
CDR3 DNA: TGTGCCAGCAGCTCCCCTGAGGGCAGCGGGAGGGCCTCTGGGGCCAACGTCCTGACTTTC

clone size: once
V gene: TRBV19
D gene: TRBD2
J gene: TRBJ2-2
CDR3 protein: CASSLGRVAGGLDGELFF
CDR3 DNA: TGTGCCAGTAGTTTGGGCCGGGTCGCGGGGGGACTCGACGGGGAGCTGTTTTTT

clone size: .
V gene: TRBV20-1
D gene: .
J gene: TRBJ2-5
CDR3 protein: CSSTVQETQYF
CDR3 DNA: TGCAGTTCGACAGTTCAAGAGACCCAGTACTTC

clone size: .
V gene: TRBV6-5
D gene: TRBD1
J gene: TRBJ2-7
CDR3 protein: CASSYEHRGYEQYF
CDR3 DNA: TGTGCCAGCAGTTACGAGCACAGGGGGTACGAGCAGTACTTC

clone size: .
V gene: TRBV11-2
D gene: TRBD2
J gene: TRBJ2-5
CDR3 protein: CASSSGLAGETQYF
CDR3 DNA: TGTGCCAGCAGCTCAGGACTAGCGGGAGAGACCCAGTACTTC

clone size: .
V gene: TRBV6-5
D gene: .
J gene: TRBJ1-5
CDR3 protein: CASRPASWSNQPQHF
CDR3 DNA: TGTGCCAGCAGGCCCGCGTCCTGGAGCAATCAGCCCCAGCATTTT

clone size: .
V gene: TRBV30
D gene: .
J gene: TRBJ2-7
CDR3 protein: CAWSVEGHLQYF
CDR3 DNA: TGTGCCTGGAGTGTGGAGGGCCACCTGCAGTACTTC

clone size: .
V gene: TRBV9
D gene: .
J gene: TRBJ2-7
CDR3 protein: CASSPGTGAYEQYF
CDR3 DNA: TGTGCCAGCAGCCCGGGGACGGGAGCCTACGAGCAGTACTTC

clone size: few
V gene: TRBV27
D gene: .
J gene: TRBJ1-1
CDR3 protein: CASSSSTGWGEAFF
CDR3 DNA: TGTGCCAGCAGTTCCTCCACAGGGTGGGGTGAAGCTTTCTTT

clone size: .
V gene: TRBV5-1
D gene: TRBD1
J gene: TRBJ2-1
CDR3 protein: CASSLPGQGAYNEQFF
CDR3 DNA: TGCGCCAGCAGCTTGCCGGGACAGGGGGCGTACAATGAGCAGTTCTTC

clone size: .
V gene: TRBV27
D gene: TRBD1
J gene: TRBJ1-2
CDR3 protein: CASSLDRGYGYTF
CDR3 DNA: TGTGCCAGCAGTCTGGACAGGGGGTATGGCTACACCTTC

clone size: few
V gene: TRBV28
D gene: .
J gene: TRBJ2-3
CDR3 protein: CASSLAQGTDTQYF
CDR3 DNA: TGTGCCAGCAGTTTAGCACAGGGCACAGATACGCAGTATTTT

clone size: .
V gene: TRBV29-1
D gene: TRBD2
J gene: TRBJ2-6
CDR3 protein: CSVLDRGGGSGANVLTF
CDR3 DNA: TGCAGCGTCCTCGACCGGGGGGGTGGCTCTGGGGCCAACGTCCTGACTTTC

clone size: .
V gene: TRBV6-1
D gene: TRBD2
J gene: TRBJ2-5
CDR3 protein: CASSEARGGQETQYF
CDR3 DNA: TGTGCCAGCAGTGAAGCTCGGGGGGGTCAAGAGACCCAGTACTTC

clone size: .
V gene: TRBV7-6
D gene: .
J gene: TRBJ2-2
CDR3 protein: CASSLGNLGSTGELFF
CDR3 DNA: TGTGCCAGCAGCTTAGGAAACCTAGGGAGCACCGGGGAGCTGTTTTTT

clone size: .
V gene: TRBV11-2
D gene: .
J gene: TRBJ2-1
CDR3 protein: CASSLEPFQNEQFF
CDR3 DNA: TGTGCCAGCAGCTTAGAACCGTTTCAGAATGAGCAGTTCTTC

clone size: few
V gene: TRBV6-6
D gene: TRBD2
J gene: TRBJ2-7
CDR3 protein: CASSYSAGGSYEQYF
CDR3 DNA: TGTGCCAGCAGTTACTCCGCGGGAGGGTCCTACGAGCAGTACTTC

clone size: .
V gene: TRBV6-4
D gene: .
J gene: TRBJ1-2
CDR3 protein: CASSDSLGEAEGYTF
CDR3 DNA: TGTGCCAGCAGTGACTCCCTCGGGGAGGCAGAGGGCTACACCTTC

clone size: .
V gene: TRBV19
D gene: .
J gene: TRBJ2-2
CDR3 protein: CASSIFLAGKTGELFF
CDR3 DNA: TGTGCCAGTAGTATTTTCTTAGCCGGAAAAACCGGGGAGCTGTTTTTT